A single sample is the source of the 2 T cell receptor beta chains below, sequenced in a study of blood T cell repertoires in COVID-19 (dated by TCRdb to the early 2020s). The library came from the immunoSEQ multiplex PCR assay. Drawn from immuneACCESS, this table holds only the in-frame rearrangements with V and J called that TCRdb kept. Clones are partly lost; checked studies trace under half to an unresolved V gene and leave the rest unexplained. A total of just under 150,000 clones appear in this sample, 87% of them only once. Of the sample, around 0.91% falls within the top ten clones. Material for sequencing was peripheral blood. All receptors come from a woman aged 45 to 65 with acute or convalescent COVID-19.

J is TRBJ2-4 and V is TRBV11-2, with 9 bases aligning to TRBD1. This CDR3 is 17 amino acids long. The J segment lost 3 bases and the V segment lost 0 bases, leaving 6 bases of the junction unmatched. CDR1 and CDR2 from the germline V gene are SGHAT and FQNNGV. Here the CDR3 reads CASSLEGTGRGKNIQYF. Here the CDR3 DNA reads TGTGCCAGCAGCTTAGAAGGGACAGGGAGGGGCAAAAACATTCAGTACTTC.

This chain joins TRBV6-5 and TRBJ1-3, with D unresolved. Germline CDR1 reads MNHEY; CDR2 reads SVGAGI. The CDR3 is 15 residues long. V shed 3 bases and J shed 0 bases, with 9 bases lying between them. The CDR3 region has the DNA TGTGCCAGCAGTTATCGGGAGAGCTCTGGAAACACCATATATTTT. This sequence encodes CASSYRESSGNTIYF.